This TCR beta chain was identified in a study of blood T cell repertoires in COVID-19. Overall study context: Material from acute and convalescent COVID-19 was sourced from the United States, Italy and Spain. From T cells, B-cell-depleted T cells, or PBMCs came the material, which was cDNA or gDNA.

The CDR3 sequence is 13 residues long. Germline CDR1 LNHDA, CDR2 SQIVND (reference sequence). V was pared by 5 bases and J by 4 bases, with 9 bases between. In the original processing: Amplifying reference gene primers gave estimates of nucleated cell counts. Using immunoSEQ multiplex PCR, the repertoire was profiled, and TCRdb retains in-frame clones only, with some absent. V, J and clone size reflect that table, while D and trimming were determined from the DNA. The sample has approximately 240,000 clones, more than 60% seen once. There are a few counts of this clone. Additional DNA sequences in this sample encode the identical CDR3.

V usage is TRBV19 and J usage is TRBJ1-5; D possibly corresponds to TRBD1 (6 bases). The TCR originated in a woman aged 35 to 49 with active or convalescent COVID-19. The sample taken for sequencing was peripheral blood. CDR3 region: CASSGQLNQPQHF. The DNA for the CDR3 is TGTGCCAGTAGTGGACAGCTGAATCAGCCCCAGCATTTT.